The 26 T cell receptor beta chains listed next were all sequenced from one sample in a study of T cells in Graves' hyperthyroidism and ophthalmopathy. Amplification of TCR beta CDR3 regions was performed using RNA transcripts as template. HTBI primers were employed in a first-round RT-PCR of the TCR CDR3. TCRdb redid the calling of the multiplex PCR reads with MiXCR, one entry per CDR3 protein. The sample has under 300,000 distinct CDR3 sequences, about 20% seen once. The sequenced sample was blood. Source of these receptors: a man aged 30 to 45 with Graves' ophthalmopathy.

The rearrangement joins TRBV20-1 to TRBJ2-3; perhaps D is TRBD1 or TRBD2 (5 bases each). The germline V gene has CDR1 DFQATT and CDR2 SNEGSKA (reference sequence). This CDR3 region has 15 residues. Trimming removed 6 bases from V and 5 bases from J, with 21 bases in between. CDR3 region: CSASWGSGRRDTQYF. For the CDR3, the DNA is TGCAGTGCAAGTTGGGGCAGCGGCCGTAGAGATACGCAGTATTTT.

This clonotype was seen only a few times. The rearrangement joins TRBV5-1 to TRBJ1-2, with a tentative D call TRBD1 (5 bases). V was trimmed by 0 bases and J by 2 bases, leaving 8 bases between them. This CDR3 has 14 residues. The V gene's germline CDR1 is SGHRS and CDR2 YFSETQ. CDR3 region: CASSLGQLNYGYTF. Here the CDR3 DNA reads TGCGCCAGCAGCTTGGGACAGCTAAACTATGGCTACACCTTC.

This clonotype was counted many times. The chain is built from TRBV5-1 and TRBJ2-1; TRBD2 matches at 7 bases. Germline loops: CDR1 SGHRS, CDR2 YFSETQ. This CDR3 is built from 15 residues. With V trimmed by 1 base and J by 2 bases, 3 bases remained unmatched. The chain's CDR3 is CASSLLSGPYNEQFF. The CDR3 DNA reads as TGCGCCAGCAGCTTGCTTAGCGGGCCCTACAATGAGCAGTTCTTC.

This clonotype was counted between two and nine times. The rearrangement joins TRBV20-1 to TRBJ2-5; 10 bases map to TRBD1. V trimming: 6 bases; J trimming: 5 bases; junction bases outside the gene matches: 12. Germline V gene lookup returns CDR1 DFQATT and CDR2 SNEGSKA (reference sequence). This CDR3 has 15 amino acids. The CDR3 nucleotides are TGCAGTGCCCCCTTTGGACAGGGGGGGGGCGAGACCCAGTACTTC. Protein sequence: CSAPFGQGGGETQYF.

The chain has TRBV12-3 or TRBV12-4 and TRBJ2-1; D is uncertain. Trimming shortened V by 7 bases and J by 0 bases, and 10 bases separated the two germline ends. The length of the CDR3 is 14 residues. The DNA for the CDR3 is TGTGCCAGCACCAGGCCCCCCTCCTACAATGAGCAGTTCTTC. Its translation: CASTRPPSYNEQFF.

This clonotype was picked up a small number of times. The genes are TRBV3-1 and TRBJ2-7; 7 positions match TRBD1. This CDR3 has 19 residues. The trim removed 4 bases at V and 2 bases at J, leaving 20 bases unmatched. Germline V gene lookup returns CDR1 LGHDT and CDR2 YNNKEL (reference sequence). This chain's CDR3 is CASSLQGRGISQRPYEQYF. In nucleotides, the CDR3 is TGTGCCAGCAGCCTACAGGGCAGGGGGATCAGTCAGAGACCCTACGAGCAGTACTTC.

This clonotype was detected ten times or more. V is TRBV20-1 and J is TRBJ2-1; 8 nucleotides agree with TRBD2. Trimming cost V 4 bases and J 6 bases; bases outside gene matches: 8. There are 14 residues in the CDR3. Germline CDR1 reads DFQATT; CDR2 reads SNEGSKA (reference sequence). This CDR3 is CSATTSGSVNEQFF. The CDR3, as DNA: TGCAGTGCTACCACGAGCGGGAGTGTCAATGAGCAGTTCTTC.

This clonotype came up a few times. This chain joins TRBV27 and TRBJ1-2; TRBD1 is a possible D gene (5 bases). The CDR3 is 14 residues long. CDR1 is MNHEY and CDR2 is SMNVEV in the germline V gene (reference sequence). Trimming removed 2 bases from V and 4 bases from J, with 11 bases in between. The CDR3 region has the DNA TGTGCCAGCAGTTTAGACTCTGGGGGCTATGGCTACACCTTC. Translation: CASSLDSGGYGYTF.

The chain joins TRBV2 to TRBJ2-1; 9 bases are shared with TRBD2. The junction had 15 bases not matched to a gene; V was cut back by 5 bases and J by 4 bases. Germline loops: CDR1 SNHLY, CDR2 FYNNEI. The CDR3 totals 18 residues. CDR3 in DNA: TGTGCCAGCAGTCCCGGGACTAGCATCGCCGGCTCATACAATGAGCAGTTCTTC. Translating gives CASSPGTSIAGSYNEQFF.

This clonotype was observed at least ten times. The chain has TRBV7-2 and TRBJ2-7; TRBD1 agrees at 8 bases. The junction had 8 bases not matched to a gene; V was cut back by 4 bases and J by 3 bases. Per germline, CDR1 SGHTA and CDR2 FQGNSA. This CDR3 contains 15 residues. The CDR3 loop is CASSSRQGKLYEQYF. CDR3 sequence (DNA): TGTGCCAGCAGCTCCCGACAGGGGAAACTCTACGAGCAGTACTTC.

This clonotype was counted between two and nine times. The chain employs TRBV7-8 and TRBJ2-1, with D maybe TRBD2 (7 bases). Per the germline V gene, CDR1 is SGHVS and CDR2 is FQNEAQ. CDR3 length: 13 residues. Trimming took off 3 bases at V and 13 bases at J, with 16 bases between the two ends. The CDR3 region has the DNA TGTGCCAGCAGCTTTTCGGGGGGCCCTTTCCAGTTCTTC. Encoded protein: CASSFSGGPFQFF.

The V and J genes are TRBV7-9 and TRBJ2-2; perhaps TRBD2 as D (5 bases). The CDR3 length is 14 residues. Germline-derived CDR1 and CDR2 are SEHNR and FQNEAQ (reference sequence). V was trimmed by 1 base and J by 3 bases, leaving 6 bases between them. CDR3 bases: TGTGCCAGCAGCTTAGGGACTTACACCGGGGAGCTGTTTTTT. Translation: CASSLGTYTGELFF.

This clonotype was seen a few times. The chain uses TRBV28 and TRBJ1-2; D not certain. Trimming stripped 5 bases from V and 2 bases from J, with 9 bases between. CDR3 length equals 13 residues. The germline V gene has CDR1 MDHEN and CDR2 SYDVKM. In DNA form, the CDR3 reads TGTGCCAGCAGTGATGGACCGAACTATGGCTACACCTTC. As protein: CASSDGPNYGYTF.

This clonotype was seen a few times. V is TRBV27 and J is TRBJ2-5, with D unclear. The CDR3 extends over 14 amino acids. V shed 2 bases and J shed 5 bases, with 12 bases lying between them. Germline lookup yields CDR1 MNHEY and CDR2 SMNVEV (reference sequence). The CDR3 reads CASSLQAFRETQYF. Written as DNA, the CDR3 is TGTGCCAGCAGTTTACAGGCATTTAGGGAGACCCAGTACTTC.

The chain recombines TRBV28 with TRBJ2-7, with D uncertain. V lost 1 base to trimming and J lost 0 bases, with 13 bases between them. Germline CDR1 and CDR2: MDHEN and SYDVKM. The CDR3 consists of 16 residues. The CDR3 DNA follows: TGTGCCAGCAGTTTATTCTCCCAGTGGGACTCCTACGAGCAGTACTTC. This gives the protein CASSLFSQWDSYEQYF.

The V call is TRBV20-1, the J call TRBJ2-3; 7 bases map to TRBD2. J lost 4 bases, V lost 3 bases, and 7 bases had no gene match. The length of the CDR3 is 14 residues. Germline CDR1 reads DFQATT; CDR2 reads SNEGSKA (reference sequence). The CDR3, as DNA: TGCAGTGCTAGGCCCTTGGCGGGAGCAGATACGCAGTATTTT. Protein: CSARPLAGADTQYF.

At least ten counts were recorded for this clonotype. The chain joins TRBV30 to TRBJ1-1; 7 bases line up with TRBD1. Germline CDR1 and CDR2: GTSNPN and SVGIG (reference sequence). The CDR3 loop spans 13 amino acids. Trimming removed 2 bases from V and 4 bases from J; junction bases left unmatched: 4. CDR3: CAWSTGAGTEAFF. CDR3 coding DNA: TGTGCCTGGAGTACAGGGGCGGGCACTGAAGCTTTCTTT.

This clonotype was detected a few times. V and J are TRBV6-1 and TRBJ1-2, with 9 bases that match TRBD1. The CDR3 length is 15 residues. Germline assignment: CDR1 MNHNS and CDR2 SASEGT. After removal of 5 bases from V and 5 bases from J, the junction contained 9 bases not matched to a gene. The DNA for the CDR3 is TGTGCCAGCAGTTGGGGACAGGGAGTCCGGTATGGCTACACCTTC. This encodes CASSWGQGVRYGYTF.

This clonotype came up many times. The chain employs TRBV12-3 or TRBV12-4 and TRBJ1-1; D gene ambiguous. Trimming pared 5 bases from V and 4 bases from J, leaving 11 bases between. The CDR3 has 13 residues. DNA for the CDR3: TGTGCCAGCAGTCAACGGCGCCGCACTGAAGCTTTCTTT. It codes for CASSQRRRTEAFF.

This clonotype showed up many times. J is TRBJ2-3 and V is TRBV11-1; D possibly corresponds to TRBD2 (6 bases). Per the germline V gene, CDR1 is SGHAT and CDR2 is FQDESV (reference sequence). The CDR3 contains 15 residues. V lost 5 bases and J lost 4, with 16 bases in between. In DNA, the CDR3 is TGTGCCAGCAGCCCGGGACTCCCTCGGGCAGATACGCAGTATTTT. Its translation: CASSPGLPRADTQYF.

The chain recombines TRBV20-1 with TRBJ1-1, with TRBD1 identical over 7 bases. CDR1 is DFQATT and CDR2 is SNEGSKA in the germline V gene (reference sequence). The CDR3 totals 13 residues. V was pared by 5 bases and J by 1 base, with 4 bases of the junction left unmatched. The CDR3 bases are TGCAGTGCTCGCAGGGGGGAGAACACTGAAGCTTTCTTT. This sequence encodes CSARRGENTEAFF.

This clonotype was counted at least ten times. The chain uses TRBV30 and TRBJ1-4; no definite D call. Germline-derived CDR1 and CDR2 are GTSNPN and SVGIG (reference sequence). The CDR3 extends over 14 amino acids. The ends were cut back, 3 bases at V and 8 bases at J, with 16 bases in the middle. CDR3 amino acids: CAWSDPPRGEKLFF. As DNA, the CDR3 is TGTGCCTGGAGCGACCCACCTAGAGGAGAAAAACTGTTTTTT. Full variable domain (remainder filled in from reference TRBV30 and TRBJ1-4): SQTIHQWPATLVQPVGSPLSLECTVEGTSNPNLYWYRQAAGRGLQLLFYSVGIGQISSEVPQNLSASRPQDRQFILSSKKLLLSDSGFYLCAWSDPPRGEKLFFGSGTQLSVL.

The gene calls are TRBV2 and TRBJ2-5, with D possibly matching TRBD2 (7 bases). Trimming pared 6 bases from V and 4 bases from J, leaving 15 bases between. CDR1 is SNHLY, CDR2 FYNNEI, per germline. The CDR3 is 14 amino acids. CDR3 nucleotide sequence: TGTGCCAGCAGATTTCGGGCGGGGGCAGAGACCCAGTACTTC. Translating it yields CASRFRAGAETQYF.

This clonotype was detected ten times or more. The chain uses TRBV7-9 and TRBJ2-3; D gene uncertain. V lost 5 bases, J lost 0 bases, and 15 bases lay in between. The CDR3 has 16 residues. Germline values: CDR1 SEHNR, CDR2 FQNEAQ (reference sequence). The CDR3 DNA sequence: TGTGCCAGCAGCCGAAAGGGAACGGCAAGCACAGATACGCAGTATTTT. This codes for CASSRKGTASTDTQYF.

The rearrangement joins TRBV19 to TRBJ1-2, with D uncertain. Germline values: CDR1 LNHDA, CDR2 SQIVND (reference sequence). This CDR3 has 14 residues. Trimming took off 4 bases at V and 3 bases at J, with 12 bases between the two ends. The CDR3: CASSSGSSDYGYTF. The CDR3 DNA is TGTGCCAGTAGTAGTGGCAGCTCAGACTATGGCTACACCTTC.

This sequence joins TRBV7-9 and TRBJ2-7, with 9 bases identical to TRBD1. The CDR3 is 17 amino acids. CDR1 and CDR2 from the germline V gene are SEHNR and FQNEAQ (reference sequence). V trimming: 6 bases; J trimming: 4 bases; junction bases outside the gene matches: 16. CDR3 protein: CASSLGTGGSGGYEQYF. CDR3 in DNA: TGTGCCAGCAGTTTGGGAACAGGGGGCTCGGGGGGTTACGAGCAGTACTTC.